What follows are 32 T cell receptor beta chains derived from one specimen sequenced in a study of human T cells and chemical hapten exposure. TCRdb re-derived calls from the RACE reads in MiXCR, one entry per CDR3 protein. The repertoire holds under 100,000 distinct CDR3 sequences, with about a tenth as singletons. As for time point: patch test 3, about 24 weeks after DPC sensitization. As to treatment: therapeutic diphenylcyclopropenone sensitization with weekly scalp DPC. The specimen comprised whole blood, sampled in connection with sensitization to the hapten diphenylcyclopropenone (DPC). All receptors derive from a woman aged 50 to 60 with alopecia areata. Some clones in this sample may be carry-over from other donors' samples.

This clonotype was observed many times. The rearrangement links TRBV7-8 to TRBJ2-7; 8 nucleotides line up with TRBD2. V lost 1 base, J lost 1 base, and 3 bases stayed unmatched. Looked up from germline, CDR1 is SGHVS and CDR2 is FQNEAQ. The CDR3 has 15 amino acids. The CDR3 nucleotides are TGTGCCAGCAGCTTAGGTGCTAGCGGGTCCTACGAGCAGTACTTC. This encodes CASSLGASGSYEQYF. The full variable domain, completed using reference TRBV7-8 and TRBJ2-7, is GAGVSQSPRYKVAKRGQDVALRCDPISGHVSLFWYQQALGQGPEFLTYFQNEAQLDKSGLPSDRFFAERPEGSVSTLKIQRTQQEDSAVYLCASSLGASGSYEQYFGPGTRLTVT.

This clonotype turned up a few times. V usage is TRBV20-1 and J usage is TRBJ1-2; weak D call: TRBD1 (6 bases). The V end was cut by 7 bases, the J end by 8 bases, with 20 bases between. Germline assignment: CDR1 DFQATT and CDR2 SNEGSKA (reference sequence). This CDR3 spans 13 amino acids. CDR3 loop: CSGSAGVEGGYTF. The DNA of the CDR3 is TGCAGTGGATCGGCAGGGGTCGAAGGCGGCTACACCTTC.

This clonotype has just a few counts. This chain joins TRBV29-1 and TRBJ1-2; D may be TRBD1 (5 bases). V was pared by 7 bases and J by 2 bases, with 17 bases between. The CDR3 consists of 14 residues. CDR1 is SQVTM and CDR2 is ANQGSEA in the germline V gene. The CDR3 region is CSANRRAANYGYTF. CDR3 nucleotide sequence: TGCAGCGCGAACCGCAGGGCCGCCAACTATGGCTACACCTTC.

This clonotype has only a few counts. The V gene is TRBV7-2, the J gene TRBJ2-1, with D uncertain. From germline, CDR1 is SGHTA and CDR2 FQGNSA. Trimming cost V 1 base and J 10 bases, with 8 bases left between them. The CDR3 loop spans 12 amino acids. In nucleotides, the CDR3 is TGTGCCAGCAGCTTAGTGCTAAAGGAGCAGTTCTTC. Translating gives CASSLVLKEQFF.

J is TRBJ2-7 and V is TRBV10-3; TRBD2 agrees at 9 bases. Germline CDR1 and CDR2: ENHRY and SYGVKD. Trimming took 4 bases from V and 7 from J; bases not matched to a gene: 8. This CDR3 is built from 14 residues. The CDR3 nucleotides are TGTGCCATCAGTGGTTTAGCGGGAGCTTTAGAGCAGTACTTC. Its translation: CAISGLAGALEQYF.

As DNA, the CDR3 is TGCAGTGCTAGAGACCGGACTAGCGGGAGAGGGAACACCGGGGAGCTGTTTTTT. It translates to CSARDRTSGRGNTGELFF. J is TRBJ2-2 and V is TRBV20-1; 13 bases are a match to TRBD2. The CDR3 spans 18 residues. Per the germline V gene, CDR1 is DFQATT and CDR2 is SNEGSKA (reference sequence). With 0 bases clipped from V and 1 base from J, the junction kept 5 bases outside the gene matches.

The gene calls are TRBV7-3 and TRBJ2-7; the match to TRBD2 covers 14 bases. Germline V gives CDR1 SGHTA, CDR2 FQGTGA. The CDR3 runs to 15 residues. Trimming at V came to 1 base and at J to 6 bases, leaving 2 bases not matched to a gene. The CDR3 bases are TGTGCCAGCAGCTTAATGGGACTAGCGGGAGCCGAGCAGTACTTC. Its translation: CASSLMGLAGAEQYF.

This clonotype appeared many times. The V call is TRBV20-1, the J call TRBJ1-4; D remains unclear. The CDR3 runs to 16 residues. Germline CDR1 and CDR2: DFQATT and SNEGSKA (reference sequence). Trimming took 2 bases from V and 4 from J, leaving 17 bases between them. CDR3 amino acids: CSARLPSGPNNEKLFF. The CDR3 DNA reads TGCAGTGCTAGACTACCCTCGGGCCCCAATAATGAAAAACTGTTTTTT.

V gene TRBV30 combines with J gene TRBJ1-1, with TRBD1 identical over 8 bases. Germline CDR1 reads GTSNPN; CDR2 reads SVGIG (reference sequence). The CDR3 runs 12 residues. Losses at the gene ends were 8 bases for V and 6 bases for J; bases not matched to a gene: 8. CDR3 bases: TGTGCCGCGACCACAGGGGGGCCTGAAGCTTTCTTT. This encodes CAATTGGPEAFF.

This clonotype has ten or more counts. The chain employs TRBV7-2 and TRBJ2-7; no firm D call. Trimming left V 4 bases short and J 0 bases short, with 10 bases between. The CDR3 runs 14 residues. Germline V CDR1 and CDR2: SGHTA, FQGNSA. CDR3 region: CASSSTSPSYEQYF. CDR3 DNA sequence: TGTGCCAGCAGCTCTACAAGCCCCTCCTACGAGCAGTACTTC.

The rearrangement joins TRBV14 to TRBJ2-5, with TRBD2 matching over 9 bases. Germline V gives CDR1 SGHDN, CDR2 FVKESK. This CDR3 is 14 amino acids long. Unmatched junction bases numbered 8, after V lost 1 base and J lost 11 bases. The CDR3: CASSQASSGGSQYF. The DNA of the CDR3 is TGTGCCAGCAGCCAAGCGTCCAGCGGGGGGAGTCAGTACTTC.

This clonotype was detected many times. The CDR3 nucleotides are TGCAGTGTGGGGGGACAGCGCACAGATACGCAGTATTTT. Residues: CSVGGQRTDTQYF. The chain links TRBV20-1 to TRBJ2-3, with D maybe TRBD1 (7 bases). The germline V gene encodes CDR1 DFQATT and CDR2 SNEGSKA (reference sequence). This CDR3 spans 13 amino acids. V was pared by 7 bases and J by 1 base, with 12 bases between.

There are many counts of this clonotype. The chain has TRBV7-2 and TRBJ1-6, with 9 positions matching TRBD1. The germline CDR1 and CDR2 sequences are SGHTA and FQGNSA. CDR3 length: 15 residues. V shed 4 bases and J 8 bases; nucleotides not matched to a gene: 6. The CDR3 bases are TGTGCCAGCAGCTCGACAGGGGGTAGAGATTCACCCCTCCACTTT. It yields the protein CASSSTGGRDSPLHF.

This clonotype has a count of ten or more. This chain connects TRBV6-5 to TRBJ2-1, with D maybe TRBD2 (5 bases). Trimming removed 7 bases from V and 6 bases from J, with 13 bases in between. There are 13 residues in the CDR3. CDR1 MNHEY and CDR2 SVGAGI come from the germline V gene. CDR3 nucleotides: TGTGCCAGCACTCTGAGGGTCGGCAATGAGCAGTTCTTC. Translation: CASTLRVGNEQFF.

In its sample, this clonotype was seen many times. This chain connects TRBV9 to TRBJ2-7; 7 positions match TRBD1. Germline V gene data show CDR1 as SGDLS and CDR2 as YYNGEE. The CDR3 runs to 13 residues. The V segment lost 6 bases and the J segment 0 bases; nucleotides outside the gene matches: 3. The DNA for the CDR3 is TGTGCCAGCAATCGGGACAGCTCCTACGAGCAGTACTTC. This codes for CASNRDSSYEQYF.

This clonotype was observed a handful of times. V is TRBV27 and J is TRBJ2-7; D might be TRBD2 (5 bases). Germline V CDR1 and CDR2: MNHEY, SMNVEV (reference sequence). This CDR3 has 13 residues. Between the trimmed V and J ends, which lost 5 bases and 2 bases, there was a span of 10 bases. The CDR3 nucleotides read TGTGCCAGCAGTATCCGGGAAGCCTACGAGCAGTACTTC. The encoded protein is CASSIREAYEQYF.

In its sample, this clonotype was seen a few times. The chain recombines TRBV29-1 with TRBJ1-6; 8 nucleotides line up with TRBD1. Germline V lookup: CDR1 SQVTM, CDR2 ANQGSEA. V dropped 6 bases and J dropped 7; count of bases not matched to a gene: 5. The CDR3 extends over 13 amino acids. CDR3 amino acids: CSVSDRGNSPLHF. The CDR3 DNA reads as TGCAGCGTATCCGACAGGGGCAATTCACCCCTCCACTTT.

This clonotype was counted at least ten times. This sequence joins TRBV27 and TRBJ1-6; 12 positions agree with TRBD1. CDR1 and CDR2 (germline): MNHEY, SMNVEV (reference sequence). With 3 bases clipped from V and 10 bases from J, the junction kept 1 base outside the gene matches. The CDR3 runs to 14 residues. The CDR3 DNA reads TGTGCCAGCAGTTTCGGGACAGGGGGCTCACCCCTCCACTTT. It translates to CASSFGTGGSPLHF.

This sequence joins TRBV28 and TRBJ1-5; D not certain. V was trimmed by 1 base and J by 1 base, leaving 8 bases between them. Germline V gene lookup returns CDR1 MDHEN and CDR2 SYDVKM. The CDR3 runs 15 residues. The CDR3 nucleotides read TGTGCCAGCAGTTTATCAAGGACCAGCAATCAGCCCCAGCATTTT. Protein sequence: CASSLSRTSNQPQHF.

This clonotype turned up a few times. The chain joins TRBV4-1 to TRBJ2-1; 8 nucleotides agree with TRBD2. Germline values: CDR1 MGHRA, CDR2 YSYEKL. With V trimmed by 2 bases and J by 4 bases, 7 bases remained unmatched. This CDR3 region has 16 residues. In DNA form, the CDR3 reads TGCGCCAGCAGCCAAAGAGAAGCGGGGGCGTACAATGAGCAGTTCTTC. Protein: CASSQREAGAYNEQFF.

This clonotype was counted a few times. The genes are TRBV7-6 and TRBJ2-5; D remains ambiguous. Per the germline V gene, CDR1 is SGHVS and CDR2 is FNYEAQ. Trimming took off 3 bases at V and 5 bases at J, with 10 bases between the two ends. This CDR3 is built from 13 residues. The CDR3 reads CASSFLGTETQYF. CDR3 in DNA: TGTGCCAGCAGCTTCCTGGGTACGGAGACCCAGTACTTC.

This clonotype was counted many times. The gene calls are TRBV30 and TRBJ1-2; no firm D call. The CDR3 is 13 amino acids. Germline V gene lookup returns CDR1 GTSNPN and CDR2 SVGIG (reference sequence). V gave up 3 bases and J gave up 4 bases, with 12 bases separating them. CDR3 nucleotides: TGTGCCTGGAGAAGCCTCGTGCGCTATGGCTACACCTTC. It translates to CAWRSLVRYGYTF.

This clonotype was observed a single time. This clone may be a read error of a much larger clone one base away. In this CDR3 the conserved last residue, phenylalanine or tryptophan, is missing, so a read error is likely. The chain employs TRBV7-9 and TRBJ2-3, with 8 bases fitting TRBD2. This CDR3 spans 15 amino acids. The V segment lost 5 bases and the J segment 4 bases; nucleotides outside the gene matches: 8. Germline V gives CDR1 SEHNR, CDR2 FQNEAQ (reference sequence). This CDR3 reads CASSTPGLDADTQYL. The CDR3 DNA reads TGTGCCAGCAGCACCCCGGGACTAGACGCAGATACGCAGTATCTT.

This clonotype was seen a handful of times. The chain links TRBV7-8 to TRBJ1-1, with D tentatively TRBD1 (5 bases). Per germline, CDR1 SGHVS and CDR2 FQNEAQ. V shed 5 bases and J shed 2 bases, with 12 bases lying between them. CDR3 length: 14 residues. This CDR3 reads CASSRLTANTEAFF. CDR3 in DNA: TGTGCCAGCAGCCGATTGACAGCTAACACTGAAGCTTTCTTT.

This clonotype has ten or more counts. V and J are TRBV2 and TRBJ1-1, with D possibly TRBD1 on 5 matching bases. Germline V gene sequence: CDR1 SNHLY, CDR2 FYNNEI. V lost 0 bases to trimming and J lost 6 bases, with 11 bases between them. The CDR3 has 14 residues. CDR3 loop: CASSEAIRGAEAFF. CDR3 bases: TGTGCCAGCAGTGAAGCTATAAGGGGTGCTGAAGCTTTCTTT.

This clonotype has more than one count but fewer than ten. This chain connects TRBV6-2 or TRBV6-3 to TRBJ2-7, with D possibly matching TRBD1 (6 bases). The CDR3 has 13 amino acids. Looked up from germline, CDR1 is MNHEY and CDR2 is SVGEGT. The V end lost 7 bases, the J end lost 6 bases, and 16 bases lay between the germline ends. The CDR3 DNA follows: TGTGCCAGCACCCCGGGACATGGTGGCGAGCAGTACTTC. This sequence encodes CASTPGHGGEQYF.

This clonotype appeared a few times. The chain combines TRBV9 with TRBJ2-2; D unclear. Germline CDR1 reads SGDLS; CDR2 reads YYNGEE. This CDR3 spans 14 amino acids. The V gene lost 0 bases and the J gene lost 5 bases, with 8 bases spanning the gap. The CDR3 here is CASSVGWGTGELFF. DNA of the CDR3: TGTGCCAGCAGCGTAGGATGGGGAACCGGGGAGCTGTTTTTT.

This clonotype was seen ten or more times. The chain combines TRBV20-1 with TRBJ1-5; tentatively, D is TRBD1 (5 bases). With 3 bases removed from V and 3 bases from J, the gap between germline ends came to 9 bases. This CDR3 has 13 amino acids. The germline gives CDR1 DFQATT, CDR2 SNEGSKA (reference sequence). This CDR3 is CSASRDYNQPQHF. The DNA of the CDR3 is TGCAGTGCTAGCCGGGACTACAATCAGCCCCAGCATTTT.

The chain uses TRBV5-1 and TRBJ2-7, with D possibly being TRBD1 or TRBD2 (5 bases each). With 4 bases removed from V and 2 bases from J, the gap between germline ends came to 13 bases. The CDR3 sequence is 14 residues long. CDR1 and CDR2 (germline): SGHRS, YFSETQ. The CDR3 bases are TGCGCCAGCAGCCTCCGGGACGCAGCCTACGAGCAGTACTTC. Translated: CASSLRDAAYEQYF.

This clonotype was seen a single time. The chain employs TRBV12-3 or TRBV12-4 and TRBJ2-7, with 10 bases that match TRBD1. This CDR3 has 15 residues. The trim removed 6 bases at V and 7 bases at J, leaving 12 bases unmatched. CDR3 amino acids: CASRPGPGQGREQYF. The CDR3 region has the DNA TGTGCCAGCAGGCCGGGCCCGGGACAGGGGCGGGAGCAGTACTTC.

This clonotype appeared many times. J is TRBJ2-7 and V is TRBV6-2 or TRBV6-3; D may be TRBD2 (7 bases). CDR1 MNHEY and CDR2 SVGEGT come from the germline V gene. The ends were cut back, 8 bases at V and 3 bases at J, with 14 bases in the middle. The CDR3 runs to 13 residues. Written as DNA, the CDR3 is TGTGCCAGCGCGTGGAGGGGGGGCTACGAGCAGTACTTC. It codes for CASAWRGGYEQYF.

This clonotype was observed many times. The J gene is TRBJ1-6, the V gene TRBV27; TRBD1 matches at 7 bases. This CDR3 region has 14 residues. V shed 6 bases, J shed 7 bases, and the junction held 6 bases outside the gene matches. CDR1 MNHEY and CDR2 SMNVEV come from the germline V gene (reference sequence). The CDR3 DNA reads TGTGCCAGCAGATTGGGACAGACAAATTCACCCCTCCACTTT. It codes for CASRLGQTNSPLHF.